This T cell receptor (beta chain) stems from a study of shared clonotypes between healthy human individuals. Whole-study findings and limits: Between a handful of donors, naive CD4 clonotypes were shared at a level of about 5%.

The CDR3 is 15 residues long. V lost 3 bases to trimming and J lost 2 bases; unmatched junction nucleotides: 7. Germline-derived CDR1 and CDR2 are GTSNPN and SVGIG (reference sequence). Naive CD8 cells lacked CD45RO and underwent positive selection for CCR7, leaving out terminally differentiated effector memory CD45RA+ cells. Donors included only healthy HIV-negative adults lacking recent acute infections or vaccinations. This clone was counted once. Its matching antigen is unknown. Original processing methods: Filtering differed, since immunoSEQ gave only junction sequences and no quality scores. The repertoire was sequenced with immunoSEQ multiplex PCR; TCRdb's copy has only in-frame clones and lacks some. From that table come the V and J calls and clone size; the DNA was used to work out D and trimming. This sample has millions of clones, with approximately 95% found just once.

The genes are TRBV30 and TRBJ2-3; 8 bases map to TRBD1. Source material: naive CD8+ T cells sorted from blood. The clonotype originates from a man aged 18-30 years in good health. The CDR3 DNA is TGTGCCTGGAGCCCGACAGGGGCCATCACAGATACGCAGTATTTT. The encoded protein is CAWSPTGAITDTQYF.